This TCR beta chain comes out of a study of T cells in Graves' hyperthyroidism and ophthalmopathy. Across the study: Any treatment followed the collection of peripheral blood at initial diagnosis.

Across 18 months, stable Graves' hyperthyroidism was marked by no progression to ophthalmopathy. Exclusion of a patient resulted from uncontrolled infection, other autoimmune disease, pregnancy or lactation. Fresh 10 ml peripheral blood yielded PBMCs. Per germline, CDR1 SGHRS and CDR2 YFSETQ. Trimming removed 4 bases from V and 3 bases from J; junction bases left unmatched: 7. The CDR3 runs to 14 residues. Amplified regions were TCR beta CDR3 sequences from RNA transcripts. TCR CDR3 regions were first amplified by RT-PCR with HTBI primers. TCRdb reprocessed the multiplex PCR reads via MiXCR and lists one record per CDR3 protein. Among 340,000 or so distinct CDR3 sequences listed, approximately 17% were seen once.

The sample taken for sequencing was blood. The sequence came from a man aged 30-40 years with Graves' hyperthyroidism. The chain combines TRBV5-1 with TRBJ2-7; 7 nucleotides agree with TRBD1. Here the CDR3 reads CASSPDRAIYEQYF. For the CDR3, the DNA is TGCGCCAGCAGCCCAGACAGGGCCATCTACGAGCAGTACTTC.